This T cell receptor (beta chain) was sequenced in a study of cytomegalovirus exposure and HLA in healthy donors. Study results and caveats: Later analysis suggested most CMV-associated TCR beta chains were HLA-restricted. 16,951 TCR beta sequences were associated with HLA alleles at 0.05 false discovery rate in a later analysis.

Remarks on this clone: Its antigen remains unknown.

Healthy bone marrow donors formed the donor group. The PCR used 60 Vbeta and 13 Jbeta primers. Authors' analysis steps: In a later analysis, some 80 million unique TCR beta chains included roughly 11 million shared by two or more donors. Clones were sequenced by immunoSEQ multiplex PCR, and TCRdb holds only the in-frame ones, with some missing. V, J and clone size reflect that table, while D and trimming were determined from the DNA. The sample yields approximately 160,000 clones, 70% to 85% seen once. The CDR3 runs to 15 residues. V dropped 5 bases and J dropped 4; count of bases not matched to a gene: 8. Per the germline V gene, CDR1 is SEHNR and CDR2 is FQNEAQ (reference sequence).

The receptor's source is a man younger than 30 in good health and CMV-seronegative. Sequencing used PBMCs. The chain links TRBV7-9 to TRBJ1-2, with 9 bases fitting TRBD1. The CDR3 sequence is CASSADLDRGYGYTF. The CDR3 coding sequence is TGTGCCAGCAGCGCCGACCTGGACAGGGGCTATGGCTACACCTTC.